The next 14 T cell receptor beta chains were all read from a single sample in a study of OX40 agonist ivuxolimab in advanced cancers. Generated by immunoSEQ multiplex PCR, the TCRdb table keeps only in-frame clones and is missing some. The sample shows around 60,000 clones, around 80% of them seen only once. This material consisted of CD4+ or CD8+ T cells sorted from blood, taken in a trial of the OX40 agonist ivuxolimab. These receptors were taken from an adult with an advanced solid tumor such as melanoma, head and neck, liver or kidney cancer.

The rearrangement uses TRBV5-8 and TRBJ1-5; D might be TRBD1 (5 bases). Germline CDR1 and CDR2: SGHTS and YDEGEE. The CDR3 loop spans 15 amino acids. V was pared by 2 bases and J by 0 bases, with 9 bases between. CDR3 protein: CASSFWGNSNQPQHF. The CDR3 DNA sequence: TGTGCCAGCAGCTTTTGGGGGAATAGCAATCAGCCCCAGCATTTT.

The chain couples TRBV6-1 to TRBJ1-2; no clear D. Germline-derived CDR1 and CDR2 are MNHNS and SASEGT. The CDR3 has 12 amino acids. V was shortened by 6 bases and J by 7 bases, with 12 bases between the two germline ends. The CDR3 is CASRVSTFGYTF. CDR3 nucleotide sequence: TGTGCCAGCAGAGTCTCGACATTTGGCTACACCTTC.

The rearrangement links TRBV2 to TRBJ1-2; no firm D call. CDR3 length equals 13 residues. Trimming shortened V by 7 bases and J by 2 bases, and 11 bases separated the two germline ends. CDR1 is SNHLY and CDR2 is FYNNEI in the germline V gene. The CDR3 spells CASNLATNYGYTF. In nucleotides, the CDR3 is TGTGCCAGCAATTTGGCAACAAACTATGGCTACACCTTC.

The chain uses TRBV7-2 and TRBJ1-5; no clear D gene. There are 14 residues in the CDR3. The V gene's germline CDR1 is SGHTA and CDR2 FQGNSA. The V gene lost 6 bases and the J gene lost 5 bases, with 14 bases spanning the gap. As DNA, the CDR3 is TGTGCCAGCAGGTCGCGACTTATGGATCAGCCCCAGCATTTT. It specifies CASRSRLMDQPQHF.

This clone has a handful of counts. This chain connects TRBV14 to TRBJ1-1; 10 positions match TRBD1. After removal of 4 bases from V and 3 bases from J, the junction contained 5 bases not matched to a gene. The CDR3 runs to 15 residues. CDR1 is SGHDN, CDR2 FVKESK, per germline. CDR3 coding DNA: TGTGCCAGCAGCCTCAGGACAGGGGGGGACACTGAAGCTTTCTTT. Its translation: CASSLRTGGDTEAFF.

The chain is built from TRBV11-2 and TRBJ1-6, with D possibly being TRBD1 (5 bases). With 1 base removed from V and 6 bases from J, the gap between germline ends came to 7 bases. This CDR3 has 14 amino acids. Germline assignment: CDR1 SGHAT and CDR2 FQNNGV. The CDR3 DNA sequence: TGTGCCAGCAGCTTAGGGGGACCTAATTCACCCCTCCACTTT. This codes for CASSLGGPNSPLHF.

The V and J genes are TRBV6-5 and TRBJ1-2; D call uncertain. Trimming took off 6 bases at V and 4 bases at J, with 12 bases between the two ends. The CDR3 extends over 13 amino acids. Germline V gene data show CDR1 as MNHEY and CDR2 as SVGAGI. The CDR3 nucleotides read TGTGCCAGCAGGGACCGCTACTTCTATGGCTACACCTTC. Translating gives CASRDRYFYGYTF.

The rearrangement joins TRBV11-2 to TRBJ2-1; 11 positions match TRBD1. The CDR3 loop spans 15 amino acids. Germline V gene lookup returns CDR1 SGHAT and CDR2 FQNNGV. V lost 6 bases, J lost 10 bases, and 11 bases stayed unmatched. The CDR3 sequence is CASSYGQGAQGEQFF. In DNA, the CDR3 is TGTGCCAGCAGTTACGGACAGGGGGCGCAAGGGGAGCAGTTCTTC.

The chain links TRBV6-5 to TRBJ1-4; D unclear. CDR1 is MNHEY and CDR2 is SVGAGI in the germline V gene. The CDR3 spans 15 residues. V was clipped by 5 bases and J by 3 bases, with 13 bases between them. The CDR3 nucleotides are TGTGCCAGCAGTCGAGAGCAGAAATCTAATGAAAAACTGTTTTTT. This gives the protein CASSREQKSNEKLFF.

Only a few counts were recorded for this clone. V and J are TRBV5-6 and TRBJ2-3, with TRBD2 matching 13 bases. The CDR3 consists of 17 residues. The ends lost 4 bases at V and 2 bases at J; junction bases unmatched: 7. Germline CDR1 and CDR2: SGHDT and YYEEEE. CDR3 sequence reads: CASSPGTSGTFTDTQYF. CDR3 DNA sequence: TGTGCCAGCAGCCCAGGGACTAGCGGGACTTTCACAGATACGCAGTATTTT.

V and J are TRBV5-8 and TRBJ1-6; D uncertain. CDR1 and CDR2 from the germline V gene are SGHTS and YDEGEE. V was pared by 4 bases and J by 9 bases, with 17 bases between. There are 15 residues in the CDR3. CDR3 loop: CASSPDQAPLSPLHF. For the CDR3, the DNA is TGTGCCAGCAGCCCCGACCAGGCACCCCTTTCACCCCTCCACTTT.

The chain has TRBV18 and TRBJ2-3; D not resolved. The CDR3 extends over 13 amino acids. Germline CDR1 reads KGHSH; CDR2 reads LQKENI. The V and J ends lost 3 bases and 6 bases respectively, with 10 bases between them. The CDR3 region is CASSPDGRDTQYF. Here the CDR3 DNA reads TGTGCCAGCTCACCTGATGGTAGGGATACGCAGTATTTT.

The CDR3 sequence is CASSFGVAGRTSGNTIYF. CDR3 nucleotide sequence: TGTGCCAGCAGCTTTGGGGTTGCGGGCAGGACGTCCGGAAACACCATATATTTT. The gene calls are TRBV7-6 and TRBJ1-3; D not certain. CDR1 SGHVS and CDR2 FNYEAQ come from the germline V gene. V was clipped by 3 bases and J by 4 bases, with 22 bases between them. The CDR3 is made up of 18 amino acids.

The chain has TRBV9 and TRBJ2-7; 7 positions match TRBD1. V trimming: 4 bases; J trimming: 4 bases; junction bases outside the gene matches: 8. The CDR3 has 14 residues. Germline loops: CDR1 SGDLS, CDR2 YYNGEE. CDR3 coding DNA: TGTGCCAGCAGCCCCCCGGGACAGAGATACGAGCAGTACTTC. It specifies CASSPPGQRYEQYF.